The table lists the clone carrying this TCR beta chain with many counts. The antigen remains unidentified. TCRdb processed the reads anew with MiXCR; each CDR3 protein has one entry. The table lists approximately 250,000 distinct CDR3 sequences, roughly 6.5% of them singletons, with under 7% in the top ten. This CDR3 is built from 14 residues. The germline gives CDR1 DFQATT, CDR2 SNEGSKA (reference sequence). Trimming took 6 bases from V and 6 from J; bases not matched to a gene: 7. This entry is derived from a study of T cell repertoires in cytomegalovirus infection. Study as a whole: Carrying CMV and the relevant HLA type showed in public TCR beta signatures. Study-wide results and limits: Totalled public TCR beta family frequency picked out people who carried CMV plus the relevant HLA. There were HLA-C-restricted CMV-specific TCR beta clonotypes dominating the ex vivo response.

This TCR was sampled from a human donor in good health (CMV status not recorded). Some clones in this sample may be carry-over from other donors' samples. The chain recombines TRBV20-1 with TRBJ1-6, with 8 bases fitting TRBD1. Sequencing was carried out using PBMCs. CDR3 DNA sequence: TGCAGTGCCATCGGACAGGGCGGTAATTCACCCCTCCACTTT. As protein: CSAIGQGGNSPLHF.